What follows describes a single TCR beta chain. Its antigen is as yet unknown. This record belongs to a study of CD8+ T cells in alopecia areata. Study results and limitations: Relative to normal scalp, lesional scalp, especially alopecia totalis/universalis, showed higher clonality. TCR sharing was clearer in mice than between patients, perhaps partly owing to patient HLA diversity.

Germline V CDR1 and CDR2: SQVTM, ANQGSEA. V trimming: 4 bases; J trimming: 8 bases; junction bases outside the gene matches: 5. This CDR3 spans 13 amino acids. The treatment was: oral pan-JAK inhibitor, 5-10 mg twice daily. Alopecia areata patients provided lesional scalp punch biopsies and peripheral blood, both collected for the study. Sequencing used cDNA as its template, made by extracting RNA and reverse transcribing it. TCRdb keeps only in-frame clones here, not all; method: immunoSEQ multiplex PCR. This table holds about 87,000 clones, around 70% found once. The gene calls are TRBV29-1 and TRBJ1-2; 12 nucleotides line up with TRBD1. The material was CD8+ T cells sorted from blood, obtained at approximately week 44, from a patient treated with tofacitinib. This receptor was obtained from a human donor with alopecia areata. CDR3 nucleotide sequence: TGCAGCGTTGTGGGACAGGGGGCTCTAGGCTACACCTTC. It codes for CSVVGQGALGYTF.